This TCR beta chain appears in the sequencing data of a study of T cell repertoires in cytomegalovirus infection. Findings and limits, study-wide: Ex vivo, HLA-C-restricted CMV-specific TCR beta clonotypes prevailed over the rest of the response. Totalled public TCR beta family frequency picked out people who carried CMV plus the relevant HLA.

This clonotype came up a few times. Its cognate antigen is unknown. TCRdb reanalysed the reads using MiXCR and keeps one entry per CDR3 protein. In the table there are some 390,000 distinct CDR3 sequences, roughly 18% of which are singletons. Trimming removed 5 bases from V and 3 bases from J; junction bases left unmatched: 3. The CDR3 extends over 13 amino acids. Germline V lookup: CDR1 MNHEY, CDR2 SVGEGT. The sequence derives from a human donor in good health (CMV status not recorded). Some clones in this sample may be carry-over from other donors' samples. The chain combines TRBV6-2 or TRBV6-3 with TRBJ1-1; 7 bases align to TRBD1. The material sequenced was PBMCs. CDR3 bases: TGTGCCAGCAGTACGCAGGGGGACACTGAAGCTTTCTTT. The encoded protein is CASSTQGDTEAFF.